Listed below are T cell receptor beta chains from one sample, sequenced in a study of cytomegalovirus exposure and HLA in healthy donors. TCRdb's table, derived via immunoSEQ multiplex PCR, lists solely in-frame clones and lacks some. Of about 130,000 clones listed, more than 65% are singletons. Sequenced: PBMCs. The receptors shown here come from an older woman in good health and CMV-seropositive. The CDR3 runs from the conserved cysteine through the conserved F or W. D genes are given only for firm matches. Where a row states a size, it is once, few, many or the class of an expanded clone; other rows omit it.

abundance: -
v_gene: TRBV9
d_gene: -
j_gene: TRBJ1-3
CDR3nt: TGTGCCAGCAGCGTAGGCGGGGAGGACACCATATATTTT
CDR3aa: CASSVGGEDTIYF

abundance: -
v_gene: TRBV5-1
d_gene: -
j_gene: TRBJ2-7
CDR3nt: TGCGCCAGCAGCTTGGGGCTAGCGAGTACCTACGAGCAGTACTTC
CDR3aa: CASSLGLASTYEQYF

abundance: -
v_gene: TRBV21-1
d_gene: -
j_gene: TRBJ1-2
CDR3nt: TGTGCCAGCAGCAAAGGAAGGATAGGACAGGTGGATGGCTACACCTTC
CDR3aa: CASSKGRIGQVDGYTF

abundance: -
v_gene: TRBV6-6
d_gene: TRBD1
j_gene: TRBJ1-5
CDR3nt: TGTGCCAGCAGTTACGCTCAGGGGGCTAGCAATCAGCCCCAGCATTTT
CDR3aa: CASSYAQGASNQPQHF

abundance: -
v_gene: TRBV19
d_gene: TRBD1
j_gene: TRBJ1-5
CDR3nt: TGTGCCAGTAGTGGGGGACAGGGCTTCGATCAGCCCCAGCATTTT
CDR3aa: CASSGGQGFDQPQHF

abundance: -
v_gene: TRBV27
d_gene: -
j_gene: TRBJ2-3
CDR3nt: TGTGCCAGCAGCCGGATGGGGCCCGGAGGCACAGATACGCAGTATTTT
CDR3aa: CASSRMGPGGTDTQYF

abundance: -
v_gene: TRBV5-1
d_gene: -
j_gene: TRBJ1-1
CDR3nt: TGCGCCAGCAGCGAGGGAACATTAAACACTGAAGCTTTCTTT
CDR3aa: CASSEGTLNTEAFF

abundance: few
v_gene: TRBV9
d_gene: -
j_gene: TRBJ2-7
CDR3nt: TGTGCCAGCAGCGTAGAAACAGGGTCCTACGAGCAGTACTTC
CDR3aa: CASSVETGSYEQYF

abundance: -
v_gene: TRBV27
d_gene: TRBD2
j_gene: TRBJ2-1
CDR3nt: TGTGCCAGCAGTTTATCGACTAGCGGGGGAATGCGGTTCTTC
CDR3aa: CASSLSTSGGMRFF

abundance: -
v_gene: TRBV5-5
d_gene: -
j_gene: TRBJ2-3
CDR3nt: TGTGCCAGCAGCTTTAGCGGAAGCACAGATACGCAGTATTTT
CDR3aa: CASSFSGSTDTQYF

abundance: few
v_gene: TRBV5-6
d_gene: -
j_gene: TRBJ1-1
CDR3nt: TGTGCCAGCAGCTTTGGGGGGATAGCTGAAGCTTTCTTT
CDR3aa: CASSFGGIAEAFF

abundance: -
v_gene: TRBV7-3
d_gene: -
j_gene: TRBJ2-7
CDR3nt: TGTGCCAGCAGCTTATCACCTAGGGGCGGGGATGAGCAGTACTTC
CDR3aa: CASSLSPRGGDEQYF

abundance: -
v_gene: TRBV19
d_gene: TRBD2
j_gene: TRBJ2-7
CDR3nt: TGTGCCAGTAGTCTCCTCCGCGGGGGACTCCACGAGCAGTACTTC
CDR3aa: CASSLLRGGLHEQYF

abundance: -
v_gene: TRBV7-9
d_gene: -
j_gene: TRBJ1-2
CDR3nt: TGTGCCAGCAGCCTAGGGAGCTATGGCTACACCTTC
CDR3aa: CASSLGSYGYTF

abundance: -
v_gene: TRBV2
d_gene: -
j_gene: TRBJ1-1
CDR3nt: TGTGCCAGGAGGGAGGAGGGTCGGAACACTGAAGCTTTCTTT
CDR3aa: CARREEGRNTEAFF

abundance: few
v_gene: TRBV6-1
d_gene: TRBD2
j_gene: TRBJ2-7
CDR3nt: TGTGCCAGCAGTGATCAGCTAGCGGGGGGTTACGAGCAGTACTTC
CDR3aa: CASSDQLAGGYEQYF

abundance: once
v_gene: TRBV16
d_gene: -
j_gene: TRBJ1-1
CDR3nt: TGTGCCAGCAGCCAATCCACGGGTTTAAACACTGAAGCTTTCTTT
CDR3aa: CASSQSTGLNTEAFF

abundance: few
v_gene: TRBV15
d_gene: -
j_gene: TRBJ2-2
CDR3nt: TGTGCCACCAGCAGAGTGCGAGCCGGGGAGCTGTTTTTT
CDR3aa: CATSRVRAGELFF

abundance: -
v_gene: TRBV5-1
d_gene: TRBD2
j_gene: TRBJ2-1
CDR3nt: TGCGCCAGCAGCCCCCGGACTAGCGGGGGGTCCTACAATGAGCAGTTCTTC
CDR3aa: CASSPRTSGGSYNEQFF

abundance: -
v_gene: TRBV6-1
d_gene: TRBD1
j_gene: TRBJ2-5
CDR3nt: TGTGCCAGCAGTGAAAGGGGCAGGGGGGAGACCCAGTACTTC
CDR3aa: CASSERGRGETQYF

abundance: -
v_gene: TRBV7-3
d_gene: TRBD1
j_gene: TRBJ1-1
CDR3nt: TGTGCCAGCAGCTTAGGGACAGGGGCCGGGACTGAAGCTTTCTTT
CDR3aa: CASSLGTGAGTEAFF

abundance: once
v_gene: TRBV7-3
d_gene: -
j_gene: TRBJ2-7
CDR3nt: TGTGCCAGCAGCTTAACCCCAGGGCCCTACGAGCAGTACTTC
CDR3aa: CASSLTPGPYEQYF

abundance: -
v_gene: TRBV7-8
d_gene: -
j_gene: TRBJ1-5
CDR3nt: TGTGCCAGCAGCCTTCTGAGGGGGTTAGGGAATAGCAATCAGCCCCAGCATTTT
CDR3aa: CASSLLRGLGNSNQPQHF

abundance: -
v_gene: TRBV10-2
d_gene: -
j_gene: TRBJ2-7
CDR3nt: TGCGCCAGCACCCCCCCGACTCCCTACGAGCAGTACTTC
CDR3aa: CASTPPTPYEQYF

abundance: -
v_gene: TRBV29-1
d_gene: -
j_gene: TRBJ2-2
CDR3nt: TGCAGCGTTGTATGGTCCCGGCGGACCGGGGAGCTGTTTTTT
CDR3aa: CSVVWSRRTGELFF

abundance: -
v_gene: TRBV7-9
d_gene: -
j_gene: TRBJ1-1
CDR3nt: TGTTCCAGCACCCCGAGAGCCAGGGCGGGGACTGAAGCTTTCTTT
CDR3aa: CSSTPRARAGTEAFF

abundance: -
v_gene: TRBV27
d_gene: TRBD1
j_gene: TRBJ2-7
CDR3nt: TGTGCCAGCAGCCGGGACAGGGGCTACGAGCAGTACTTC
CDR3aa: CASSRDRGYEQYF

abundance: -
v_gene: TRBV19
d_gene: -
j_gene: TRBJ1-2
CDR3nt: TGTGCCAGTAGTTTCTCTCCTCGGGGGGACTATGGCTACACCTTC
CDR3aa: CASSFSPRGDYGYTF

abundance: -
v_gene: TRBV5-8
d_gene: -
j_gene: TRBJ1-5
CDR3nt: TGTGCCAGCAGCGAGCCTAGAGGGGGACGCAATCAGCCCCAGCATTTT
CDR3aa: CASSEPRGGRNQPQHF

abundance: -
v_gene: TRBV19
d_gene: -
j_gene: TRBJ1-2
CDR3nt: TGTGCCAGTAGTATAGGACAGATCATTCTTCCAAACTATGGCTACACCTTC
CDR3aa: CASSIGQIILPNYGYTF

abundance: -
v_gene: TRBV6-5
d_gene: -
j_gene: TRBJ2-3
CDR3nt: TGTGCCAGCAGTTACTCGCGTCAGGCTAATACGCAGTATTTT
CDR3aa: CASSYSRQANTQYF

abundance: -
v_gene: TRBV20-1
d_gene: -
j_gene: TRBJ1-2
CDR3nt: TGCAGTGCCTCCGGGGAGAATGGCTACACCTTC
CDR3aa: CSASGENGYTF

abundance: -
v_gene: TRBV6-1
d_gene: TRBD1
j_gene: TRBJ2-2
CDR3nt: TGTGCCAGCAGTCCCGGACAGGAATGGGCGGGGGAGCTGTTTTTT
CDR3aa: CASSPGQEWAGELFF

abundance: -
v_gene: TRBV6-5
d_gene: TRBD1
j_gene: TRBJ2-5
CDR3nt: TGTGCCATATCCAGGGGGCTGTACCAAGAGACCCAGTACTTC
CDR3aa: CAISRGLYQETQYF

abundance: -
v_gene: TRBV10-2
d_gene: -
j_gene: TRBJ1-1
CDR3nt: TGCGCCAGCATTAGGACAGCGAGTGGCACTGAAGCTTTCTTT
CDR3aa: CASIRTASGTEAFF

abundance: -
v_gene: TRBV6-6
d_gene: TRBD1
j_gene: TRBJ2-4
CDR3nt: TGTGCCAGCAGAATGGACAGGGGGCCGGGAAACATTCAGTACTTC
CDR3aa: CASRMDRGPGNIQYF

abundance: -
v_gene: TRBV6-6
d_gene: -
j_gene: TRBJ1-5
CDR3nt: TGTGCCAGCACCGAGGGCCGAAACAATCAGCCCCAGCATTTT
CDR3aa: CASTEGRNNQPQHF

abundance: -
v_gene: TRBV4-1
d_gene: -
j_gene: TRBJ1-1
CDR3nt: TGCGCCAGCAGCCGCGTACAGGAGGGAAACACTGAAGCTTTCTTT
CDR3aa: CASSRVQEGNTEAFF

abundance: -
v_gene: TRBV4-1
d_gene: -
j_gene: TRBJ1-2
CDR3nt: TGCGCCAGCAGCCGAGAACAGAGCTATGGCTACACCTTC
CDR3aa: CASSREQSYGYTF

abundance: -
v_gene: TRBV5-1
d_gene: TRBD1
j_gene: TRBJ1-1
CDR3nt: TGCGCCAGCAGCTCAGAGACAGGGGTCGCAGGAGCTTTCTTT
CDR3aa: CASSSETGVAGAFF

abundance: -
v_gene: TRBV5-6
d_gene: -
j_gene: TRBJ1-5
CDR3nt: TGTGCCAGCAGCTTGATCGGTCTTAATCAGCCCCAGCATTTT
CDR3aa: CASSLIGLNQPQHF

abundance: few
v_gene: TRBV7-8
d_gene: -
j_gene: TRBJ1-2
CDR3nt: TGTGCCAGCAGCTTAGGAGCAGGGGCTAACTATGGCTACACCTTC
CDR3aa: CASSLGAGANYGYTF